In its sample, the clone carrying this TCR beta chain was seen many times. What it binds is not known. A primer matching the constant region was used to make TCR beta cDNA from approximately 0.45 ug of total RNA. Modified slightly, ARM-PCR produced TCR beta libraries over three nested multiplex PCR rounds. The opening two PCR rounds, 10 cycles each, paired TRBV1-TRBV30 forward primers with a C-beta reverse primer. MiXCR was run by TCRdb on the multiplex PCR reads, yielding one entry per CDR3 protein. The sample includes roughly 24,000 distinct CDR3 sequences, roughly four fifths seen only once; the top ten take roughly 35%. The data were taken from a study of tumor-infiltrating lymphocytes in primary liver carcinoma. General study points: It was in tumors, not blood, that the top-250-clone fraction was significantly higher (p = 0.039).

Investigators took RNA and DNA out together from approximately 22-30 mg of unsorted bulk tissue. This CDR3 region has 13 residues. Germline V gives CDR1 MDHEN, CDR2 SYDVKM. V shed 3 bases and J 7 bases; nucleotides not matched to a gene: 1. The specimen was liver tumor tissue from sampling region 5. As to subset: tumor region T5, tumor centre. The rearrangement uses TRBV28 and TRBJ2-2, with 8 bases that match TRBD2. This TCR was recovered from a woman between 25 and 40 years old with primary liver carcinoma and hepatitis B virus infection. CDR3 in amino acids: CASSLSGSGELFF. CDR3 DNA sequence: TGTGCCAGCAGTTTGAGCGGGAGCGGGGAGCTGTTTTTT.